Following are 16 T cell receptor beta chains from one sample sequenced in a study of T cell changes during pregnancy in multiple sclerosis. Profiled with immunoSEQ multiplex PCR; TCRdb holds only in-frame clones, not every one. The table lists tens of thousands of clones, 92% of them singletons. The material sequenced was peripheral blood, taken after pregnancy. The source of these receptors is a female donor with multiple sclerosis, enrolled in a pregnancy study.

This chain links TRBV14 with TRBJ2-5, with a tentative D call TRBD1 (6 bases). Trimming took off 4 bases at V and 7 bases at J, with 10 bases between the two ends. The germline V gene encodes CDR1 SGHDN and CDR2 FVKESK. The CDR3 spans 12 residues. The CDR3 here is CASSLDSTTQYF. In DNA, the CDR3 is TGTGCCAGCAGCCTGGACAGTACGACCCAGTACTTC.

This clone was detected once. V usage is TRBV29-1 and J usage is TRBJ2-3, with 11 bases aligning to TRBD2. Trimming took 4 bases from V and 3 from J; bases not matched to a gene: 3. Germline V gives CDR1 SQVTM, CDR2 ANQGSEA. The CDR3 consists of 14 residues. The CDR3 nucleotides read TGCAGCGTTGCACTAGCGGGAGTTACAGATACGCAGTATTTT. Its protein is CSVALAGVTDTQYF.

This sequence joins TRBV19 and TRBJ1-1; D perhaps matches TRBD1 (6 bases). This CDR3 comprises 16 residues. CDR1 is LNHDA, CDR2 SQIVND, per germline (reference sequence). The V and J ends lost 7 bases and 6 bases respectively, with 24 bases between them. The CDR3 DNA follows: TGTGCCAGTACTCCCGGGACACTCCTCCAGGGCGCTGAAGCTTTCTTT. Its translation: CASTPGTLLQGAEAFF.

CDR3 sequence: CASSSTGQGTSEAFF. CDR3 nucleotides: TGTGCCAGCAGCTCGACCGGACAGGGCACGAGTGAAGCTTTCTTT. V gene TRBV5-5 combines with J gene TRBJ1-1, with 8 nucleotides matching TRBD1. The CDR3 length is 15 residues. The V and J ends lost 3 bases and 7 bases, in that order; junction bases with no gene match: 11. CDR1 and CDR2 (germline): SGHKS, YYEKEE (reference sequence).

The chain has TRBV7-2 and TRBJ2-1; 7 bases agree with TRBD1. V shed 2 bases and J 5 bases; nucleotides not matched to a gene: 3. CDR1 and CDR2 (germline): SGHTA, FQGNSA. The CDR3 is 14 amino acids. This CDR3 reads CASSLRQGNNEQFF. Written as DNA, the CDR3 is TGTGCCAGCAGCTTAAGACAGGGAAACAATGAGCAGTTCTTC.

This clone was found once. V and J are TRBV2 and TRBJ2-7, with a weak D call TRBD2 (5 bases). Trimming cost V 5 bases and J 5 bases, with 13 bases left between them. The CDR3 contains 13 residues. Germline V lookup: CDR1 SNHLY, CDR2 FYNNEI. The CDR3 sequence: CASSSTRRNEQYF. The CDR3 region has the DNA TGTGCCAGCAGTTCTACTCGGAGGAACGAGCAGTACTTC.

V is TRBV6-1 and J is TRBJ2-1; TRBD2 matches 10 bases. This CDR3 has 17 amino acids. Losses at the gene ends were 0 bases for V and 9 bases for J; bases not matched to a gene: 11. Germline values: CDR1 MNHNS, CDR2 SASEGT. The CDR3 DNA is TGTGCCAGCAGTGAAGCGCTGGGTCTAGCGGGAGAGATTGAGCAGTTCTTC. This sequence encodes CASSEALGLAGEIEQFF.

The chain employs TRBV28 and TRBJ1-2, with TRBD1 as a possible D gene (5 bases). Looked up from germline, CDR1 is MDHEN and CDR2 is SYDVKM. CDR3 length equals 12 residues. V was shortened by 3 bases and J by 6 bases, with 8 bases between the two germline ends. CDR3 protein: CASSFQGNGYTF. The DNA for the CDR3 is TGTGCCAGCAGTTTTCAGGGTAATGGCTACACCTTC.

This chain connects TRBV30 to TRBJ2-5; a weak D match, TRBD1 (6 bases). The closer fit of TRBJ2-7 to the DNA end suggests the J call may be wrong. CDR3 size: 14 residues. In germline, CDR1 is GTSNPN, CDR2 SVGIG (reference sequence). CDR3 bases: TGTGCCTGCTATCCTAAGGGGGTCTCCTACGAGCAGTACTTC. Translating it yields CACYPKGVSYEQYF.

This sequence joins TRBV7-3 and TRBJ2-1, with 7 bases fitting TRBD1. After removal of 5 bases from V and 10 bases from J, the junction contained 2 bases not matched to a gene. Looked up from germline, CDR1 is SGHTA and CDR2 is FQGTGA. This CDR3 region has 11 residues. CDR3 amino acids: CASSIGGEQFF. The CDR3 DNA follows: TGTGCCAGCAGCATAGGGGGCGAGCAGTTCTTC.

Concerning this clone: At one boundary the junction diverges from the germline segment, which might be a read error. The V and J genes are TRBV7-7 and TRBJ2-5; TRBD2 matches 14 bases. CDR3 length: 17 amino acids. Germline V lookup: CDR1 SSHAT, CDR2 FNYEAQ (reference sequence). CDR3 region: CASSQGGTSGSTETQYF. CDR3 DNA: TGTGCTAGCAGCCAGGGAGGGACTAGCGGGAGTACCGAGACCCAGTACTTC.

V gene TRBV6-5 combines with J gene TRBJ2-2; D possibly corresponds to TRBD1 (6 bases). V lost 7 bases and J 0 bases, leaving 12 bases between the germline ends. The germline gives CDR1 MNHEY, CDR2 SVGAGI. The length of the CDR3 is 15 residues. The CDR3 DNA reads as TGTGCCAGCACCAGTGGACAGACGAACACCGGGGAGCTGTTTTTT. Amino acid sequence: CASTSGQTNTGELFF.

This clone was picked up one time. The V and J genes are TRBV28 and TRBJ2-7, with TRBD1 matching over 7 bases. CDR3 size: 16 residues. Germline values: CDR1 MDHEN, CDR2 SYDVKM. Unmatched junction bases numbered 18, after V lost 10 bases and J lost 3 bases. In nucleotides, the CDR3 is TGTGCCATCGATACAGGGAAGACAGGGAGAGTCTACGAGCAGTACTTC. Its translation: CAIDTGKTGRVYEQYF.

This chain connects TRBV30 to TRBJ1-2; D unclear. The V gene lost 0 bases and the J gene lost 8 bases, with 13 bases spanning the gap. The CDR3 extends over 13 amino acids. CDR1 GTSNPN and CDR2 SVGIG come from the germline V gene (reference sequence). Here the CDR3 DNA reads TGTGCCTGGAGTGTACCGGGGTCCGGGGGCTACACCTTC. Translation gives CAWSVPGSGGYTF. The full variable domain, in which reference TRBV30 and TRBJ1-2 provide the parts outside the CDR3, is SQTIHQWPATLVQPVGSPLSLECTVEGTSNPNLYWYRQAAGRGLQLLFYSVGIGQISSEVPQNLSASRPQDRQFILSSKKLLLSDSGFYLCAWSVPGSGGYTFGSGTRLTVV.

The sample holds a few counts of this clone. The chain recombines TRBV5-6 with TRBJ1-3; D not resolved. The germline V gene encodes CDR1 SGHDT and CDR2 YYEEEE. V was cut by 4 bases and J by 3 bases, with 11 bases left in between. The CDR3 spans 14 residues. The CDR3 DNA reads TGTGCCAGCAGCATTAAGACTCTTGGAAACACCATATATTTT. Amino acids: CASSIKTLGNTIYF.

The chain is built from TRBV18 and TRBJ2-7; 9 positions match TRBD1. CDR1 and CDR2 (germline): KGHSH, LQKENI. The trim removed 3 bases at V and 5 bases at J, leaving 11 bases unmatched. There are 16 residues in the CDR3. CDR3 protein: CASSPIRDRVNNEQYF. CDR3 in DNA: TGTGCCAGCTCACCCATCCGGGACAGGGTGAATAACGAGCAGTACTTC.